The 31 T cell receptor beta chains given below trace back to one sample, sequenced in a study of blood T cell repertoires in COVID-19. The assay was immunoSEQ multiplex PCR, and TCRdb's table has in-frame clones only and misses some. The repertoire consists of a few hundred thousand clones, with approximately 90% occurring once and the leading ten covering roughly 0.9%. The sample taken for sequencing was PBMCs or T cells enriched from blood (not recorded which). The receptors were sampled from a woman aged 40 to 50 who had been exposed to COVID-19.

The CDR3 nucleotides read TGCGCCAGCAGCTTGGCGGAGACCCAGTACTTC. Protein sequence: CASSLAETQYF. This sequence joins TRBV5-1 and TRBJ2-5; the D is unclear. Germline values: CDR1 SGHRS, CDR2 YFSETQ. This CDR3 comprises 11 residues. Trimming left V 0 bases short and J 5 bases short, with 2 bases between.

As concerns this clone: One junction end does not reproduce the germline sequence, and a read error may be involved. The chain couples TRBV7-7 to TRBJ1-1; D might be TRBD1 (5 bases). The CDR3 length is 14 residues. Germline CDR1 reads SSHAT; CDR2 reads FNYEAQ (reference sequence). CDR3 sequence (DNA): TGTGCTAGCAGCCCCGACAGCTTGAACACTGAAGCTTTCTTT. Encoded protein: CASSPDSLNTEAFF.

The rearrangement uses TRBV9 and TRBJ1-6; D may be TRBD1 (5 bases). V was trimmed by 3 bases and J by 5 bases, leaving 21 bases between them. This CDR3 is 18 amino acids long. Germline V gene lookup returns CDR1 SGDLS and CDR2 YYNGEE. The CDR3 DNA follows: TGTGCCAGCAGCGAGGGGAAGTTAAACGCCGCACATAATTCACCCCTCCACTTT. Protein product: CASSEGKLNAAHNSPLHF.

V usage is TRBV30 and J usage is TRBJ2-1; D remains unclear. There are 13 residues in the CDR3. Trimming removed 7 bases from V and 7 bases from J, with 17 bases in between. Germline lookup yields CDR1 GTSNPN and CDR2 SVGIG (reference sequence). The CDR3 DNA reads TGTGCCTCCCAGAGTGCTTTGACTAATGAGCAGTTCTTC. Translated: CASQSALTNEQFF. Drawing the rest from reference TRBV30 and TRBJ2-1, the complete variable domain is SQTIHQWPATLVQPVGSPLSLECTVEGTSNPNLYWYRQAAGRGLQLLFYSVGIGQISSEVPQNLSASRPQDRQFILSSKKLLLSDSGFYLCASQSALTNEQFFGPGTRLTVL.

The chain carries TRBV7-6 and TRBJ1-6; 9 positions agree with TRBD1. Germline V gene lookup returns CDR1 SGHVS and CDR2 FNYEAQ. Trimming removed 4 bases from V and 10 bases from J; junction bases left unmatched: 14. This CDR3 comprises 17 residues. This CDR3 is CASSSYHHRTGESPLHF. CDR3 nucleotide sequence: TGTGCCAGCAGCTCCTATCATCACCGGACAGGGGAATCACCCCTCCACTTT.

This chain connects TRBV7-3 to TRBJ2-2, with unresolved D. Between the trimmed V and J ends, which lost 0 bases and 3 bases, there was a span of 14 bases. The CDR3 is 17 residues long. Germline CDR1 is SGHTA and CDR2 is FQGTGA. The CDR3 bases are TGTGCCAGCAGCTTAACCCCCGGCGGCCTTTACACCGGGGAGCTGTTTTTT. Its translation is CASSLTPGGLYTGELFF.

The genes are TRBV10-2 and TRBJ1-6, with 7 bases lining up with TRBD1. The V and J ends lost 5 bases and 1 base, in that order; junction bases with no gene match: 5. The CDR3 consists of 16 residues. Germline assignment: CDR1 WSHSY and CDR2 SAAADI. Written as DNA, the CDR3 is TGCGCCAGCAGTTCGACAGGGCTTTCCTATAATTCACCCCTCCACTTT. Its protein is CASSSTGLSYNSPLHF.

V and J are TRBV18 and TRBJ1-1; 8 nucleotides align to TRBD1. The ends lost 8 bases at V and 4 bases at J; junction bases unmatched: 6. The CDR3 contains 13 residues. Looked up from germline, CDR1 is KGHSH and CDR2 is LQKENI. CDR3 bases: TGTGCCAGCCATAAAACAGGGGGCACTGAAGCTTTCTTT. Translation: CASHKTGGTEAFF.

The V and J genes are TRBV7-8 and TRBJ2-7; possible D gene TRBD1, 5 bases. Germline CDR1 reads SGHVS; CDR2 reads FQNEAQ. The CDR3 extends over 12 amino acids. V was pared by 4 bases and J by 4 bases, with 8 bases between. The CDR3 reads CASSSRVYEQYF. CDR3 nucleotide sequence: TGTGCCAGCAGCTCCAGGGTGTACGAGCAGTACTTC.

The J gene is TRBJ2-1, the V gene TRBV2; 7 bases agree with TRBD2. CDR1 is SNHLY and CDR2 is FYNNEI in the germline V gene. This CDR3 region has 14 residues. V was pared by 7 bases and J by 0 bases, with 3 bases of the junction left unmatched. The CDR3 region is CASKGGSSYNEQFF. The CDR3 nucleotides are TGTGCCAGCAAGGGCGGGAGCTCCTACAATGAGCAGTTCTTC.

V and J are TRBV19 and TRBJ1-2, with unresolved D. Trimming shortened V by 5 bases and J by 0 bases, and 10 bases separated the two germline ends. The CDR3 covers 14 residues. CDR1 is LNHDA, CDR2 SQIVND, per germline (reference sequence). The CDR3 nucleotides read TGTGCCAGTAGTGTCCGAGGAGCTAACTATGGCTACACCTTC. This codes for CASSVRGANYGYTF. Full variable domain (rest looked up from reference TRBV19 and TRBJ1-2): DGGITQSPKYLFRKEGQNVTLSCEQNLNHDAMYWYRQDPGQGLRLIYYSQIVNDFQKGDIAEGYSVSREKKESFPLTVTSAQKNPTAFYLCASSVRGANYGYTFGSGTRLTVV.

The V gene is TRBV18, the J gene TRBJ1-2; TRBD1 is a possible D gene (5 bases). The CDR3 sequence is 14 residues long. Trimming removed 1 base at V and 4 bases at J, with 10 bases between. Looked up from germline, CDR1 is KGHSH and CDR2 is LQKENI. CDR3 in DNA: TGTGCCAGCTCACCACTGGGAGGGGTCTATGGCTACACCTTC. It translates to CASSPLGGVYGYTF. The full variable domain, completed using reference TRBV18 and TRBJ1-2, is NAGVMQNPRHLVRRRGQEARLRCSPMKGHSHVYWYRQLPEEGLKFMVYLQKENIIDESGMPKERFSAEFPKEGPSILRIQQVVRGDSAAYFCASSPLGGVYGYTFGSGTRLTVV.

Only a few counts were recorded for this clone. The rearrangement links TRBV2 to TRBJ1-2; TRBD1 matches at 7 bases. Trimming removed 6 bases from V and 7 bases from J; junction bases left unmatched: 11. The CDR3 runs 14 residues. Germline V gene lookup returns CDR1 SNHLY and CDR2 FYNNEI. CDR3 sequence: CASSLGGQKGGYTF. CDR3 in DNA: TGTGCCAGCAGCTTGGGGGGACAGAAGGGTGGCTACACCTTC.

The chain carries TRBV7-2 and TRBJ2-7; TRBD2 is a possible D gene (6 bases). Looked up from germline, CDR1 is SGHTA and CDR2 is FQGNSA. V lost 4 bases and J lost 0, with 22 bases in between. The CDR3 totals 18 residues. The CDR3 DNA is TGTGCCAGCAGCTCCCATTACGGGGGTCCCACCGGCTCCTACGAGCAGTACTTC. It encodes CASSSHYGGPTGSYEQYF.

V gene TRBV10-3 combines with J gene TRBJ1-4; D uncertain. This CDR3 has 13 residues. Per germline, CDR1 ENHRY and CDR2 SYGVKD. Trimming took 3 bases from V and 4 from J, leaving 6 bases between them. In DNA, the CDR3 is TGTGCCATCAGTGAACGGAGTAATGAAAAACTGTTTTTT. It is translated as CAISERSNEKLFF.

CDR3 DNA sequence: TGTGCCAGCAGCGTAGAAGGGACAGGGTTAAGTGGCTACACCTTC. This sequence encodes CASSVEGTGLSGYTF. V and J are TRBV9 and TRBJ1-2, with 9 bases aligning to TRBD1. Germline CDR1 is SGDLS and CDR2 is YYNGEE. CDR3 size: 15 residues. Losses at the gene ends were 0 bases for V and 7 bases for J; bases not matched to a gene: 7.

The chain recombines TRBV18 with TRBJ1-1; 8 nucleotides align to TRBD1. CDR3 length: 17 residues. The V segment lost 1 base and the J segment 0 bases; nucleotides outside the gene matches: 7. Germline V gives CDR1 KGHSH, CDR2 LQKENI. CDR3 amino acids: CASSPLRGRRMNTEAFF. The CDR3 DNA reads TGTGCCAGCTCACCACTCAGGGGGCGCCGAATGAACACTGAAGCTTTCTTT. Looking up the rest from reference TRBV18 and TRBJ1-1 gives the full variable domain: NAGVMQNPRHLVRRRGQEARLRCSPMKGHSHVYWYRQLPEEGLKFMVYLQKENIIDESGMPKERFSAEFPKEGPSILRIQQVVRGDSAAYFCASSPLRGRRMNTEAFFGQGTRLTVV.

This chain uses TRBV7-9 with TRBJ2-7; weak D call: TRBD2 (6 bases). Germline-derived CDR1 and CDR2 are SEHNR and FQNEAQ (reference sequence). The CDR3 extends over 15 amino acids. Trimming left V 2 bases short and J 3 bases short, with 14 bases between. The CDR3 protein is CASSLFGAGSYEQYF. The DNA for the CDR3 is TGTGCCAGCAGCTTATTTGGGGCGGGAAGCTACGAGCAGTACTTC.

The CDR3 sequence: CASLAGNPYNSPLHF. The CDR3 nucleotides are TGTGCCAGCTTGGCAGGGAACCCCTATAATTCACCCCTCCACTTT. The V call is TRBV2, the J call TRBJ1-6, with a tentative D call TRBD1 (5 bases). V lost 8 bases and J 2 bases, leaving 13 bases between the germline ends. Germline lookup yields CDR1 SNHLY and CDR2 FYNNEI. The CDR3 sequence is 15 residues long.

Comment on this clone: Other DNA sequences in the same sample also yield this CDR3. The chain employs TRBV2 and TRBJ1-6; D is perhaps TRBD1 (6 bases). V was clipped by 5 bases and J by 2 bases, with 7 bases between them. The CDR3 spans 14 residues. Per the germline V gene, CDR1 is SNHLY and CDR2 is FYNNEI. CDR3 in amino acids: CASSPGAYNSPLHF. In DNA, the CDR3 is TGTGCCAGCAGTCCAGGGGCCTATAATTCACCCCTCCACTTT.

The chain has TRBV5-4 and TRBJ2-5, with D uncertain. The germline V gene encodes CDR1 SGHNT and CDR2 YYREEE (reference sequence). V was cut by 0 bases and J by 5 bases, with 11 bases left in between. The CDR3 consists of 14 residues. The CDR3 spells CASSLEASSETQYF. As DNA, the CDR3 is TGTGCCAGCAGCTTGGAGGCTAGTTCGGAGACCCAGTACTTC.

The CDR3 spells CASSSGQGNGYTF. As DNA, the CDR3 is TGTGCCAGCAGCTCGGGACAGGGTAATGGCTACACCTTC. This chain links TRBV7-3 with TRBJ1-2; 9 bases map to TRBD1. The V gene's germline CDR1 is SGHTA and CDR2 FQGTGA. This CDR3 region has 13 residues. V lost 4 bases and J lost 6; bases outside the gene matches: 3.

CDR3 protein: CATGVETQYF. Written as DNA, the CDR3 is TGTGCCACTGGAGTGGAGACCCAGTACTTC. V gene TRBV7-9 combines with J gene TRBJ2-5; D uncertain. Germline V CDR1 and CDR2: SEHNR, FQNEAQ (reference sequence). V dropped 10 bases and J dropped 5 bases, with 8 bases sitting between them. This CDR3 contains 10 residues.

This rearrangement joins TRBV5-1 to TRBJ1-1; TRBD1 might be the D (5 bases). V was trimmed by 4 bases and J by 4 bases, leaving 11 bases between them. The CDR3 is 13 amino acids. Germline V gives CDR1 SGHRS, CDR2 YFSETQ. The CDR3 DNA follows: TGCGCCAGCAGCACCAGGGTTTCCACTGAAGCTTTCTTT. Protein sequence: CASSTRVSTEAFF.

There are a few counts of this clone. The CDR3 region is CASSDKTNSPLHF. Here the CDR3 DNA reads TGTGCCAGCTCGGACAAGACGAATTCACCCCTCCACTTT. This sequence joins TRBV6-4 and TRBJ1-6, with D perhaps matching TRBD1 (5 bases). In germline, CDR1 is MRHNA, CDR2 SNTAGT. Trimming removed 8 bases at V and 7 bases at J, with 12 bases between. The CDR3 is made up of 13 amino acids.

This sequence joins TRBV30 and TRBJ2-7; tentatively, D is TRBD1 (5 bases). V gave up 0 bases and J gave up 6 bases, with 12 bases separating them. Germline CDR1 is GTSNPN and CDR2 is SVGIG (reference sequence). The CDR3 covers 13 residues. The CDR3 DNA follows: TGTGCCTGGAGTGTACAGCAGGGAAGCGAGCAGTACTTC. Encoded protein: CAWSVQQGSEQYF.

The chain joins TRBV19 to TRBJ1-6; 7 bases agree with TRBD1. CDR1 is LNHDA and CDR2 is SQIVND in the germline V gene (reference sequence). The CDR3 extends over 15 amino acids. The J segment lost 9 bases and the V segment lost 3 bases, leaving 8 bases of the junction unmatched. The CDR3 region is CASSIPVDRASPLHF. CDR3 nucleotide sequence: TGTGCCAGTAGTATTCCCGTAGACAGGGCTTCACCCCTCCACTTT.

CDR3 protein: CASSRSVQPQHF. The CDR3 DNA follows: TGTGCCAGCAGTCGTTCGGTTCAGCCCCAGCATTTT. This chain uses TRBV12-3 or TRBV12-4 with TRBJ1-5; D is undetermined. V was trimmed by 5 bases and J by 6 bases, leaving 8 bases between them. The CDR3 sequence is 12 residues long.

This clone appeared a single time. The V gene is TRBV27, the J gene TRBJ1-2, with 10 bases fitting TRBD1. The germline V gene encodes CDR1 MNHEY and CDR2 SMNVEV (reference sequence). V shed 5 bases and J 3 bases; nucleotides not matched to a gene: 9. This CDR3 is 16 amino acids long. The CDR3 reads CASSPGTGDFDYGYTF. The CDR3 DNA reads TGTGCCAGCAGTCCGGGGACAGGGGATTTCGACTATGGCTACACCTTC.

The V call is TRBV19, the J call TRBJ1-1; maybe TRBD1 (6 bases). The CDR3 length is 12 residues. CDR1 LNHDA and CDR2 SQIVND come from the germline V gene (reference sequence). Trimming removed 3 bases at V and 7 bases at J, with 9 bases between. This chain's CDR3 is CASSMADSEAFF. CDR3 DNA: TGTGCCAGTAGTATGGCGGACAGTGAAGCTTTCTTT.

This clone showed up just once. The chain is built from TRBV9 and TRBJ1-2, with TRBD1 matching over 8 bases. J gave up 5 bases and V 2 bases, and 11 bases lay outside the gene matches. Per germline, CDR1 SGDLS and CDR2 YYNGEE. This CDR3 spans 16 amino acids. For the CDR3, the DNA is TGTGCCAGCAGCGTTTATCTCGACAGGGGAGGGTATGGCTACACCTTC. Translating it yields CASSVYLDRGGYGYTF.